The rows below give T cell receptor beta chains drawn from one sample of a study of blood T cell repertoires in COVID-19. The assay was immunoSEQ multiplex PCR, and TCRdb's table has in-frame clones only and misses some. The repertoire has approximately 46,000 clones, around 86% of them found once; the top ten carry 15% to 20%. Sequenced: peripheral blood. The receptors were gathered from a man aged 55 to 70 with active or convalescent COVID-19. Both conserved end residues are part of each CDR3. Fields, in order: V gene, D gene, clone size, J gene, CDR3 protein, CDR3 DNA. D genes are given only for firm matches. For some rows the clone size is stated as once, few or many, or as a class when expanded; others skip it.

V: TRBV5-1
D: TRBD1
size: -
J: TRBJ1-1
CDR3: CASSRDRDSMANTEAFF
DNA: TGCGCCAGCAGCCGTGACAGGGACTCCATGGCGAACACTGAAGCTTTCTTT

V: TRBV5-4
D: -
size: -
J: TRBJ2-2
CDR3: CASSLAGGWGSGELFF
DNA: TGTGCCAGCAGCTTGGCCGGGGGTTGGGGATCCGGGGAGCTGTTTTTT

V: TRBV6-1
D: TRBD1
size: -
J: TRBJ1-4
CDR3: CASSEDRGNEKLFF
DNA: TGTGCCAGCAGTGAGGACAGGGGCAATGAAAAACTGTTTTTT

V: TRBV10-3
D: -
size: -
J: TRBJ1-1
CDR3: CAISGAVNTEAFF
DNA: TGTGCCATCAGTGGAGCCGTGAACACTGAAGCTTTCTTT

V: TRBV18
D: -
size: -
J: TRBJ1-5
CDR3: CASSPDSTRSQHF
DNA: TGTGCCAGCTCACCCGACAGTACTCGGTCCCAGCATTTT

V: TRBV28
D: TRBD1
size: once
J: TRBJ1-4
CDR3: CASSLIGTGLEKLFF
DNA: TGTGCCAGCAGTTTAATTGGGACAGGGCTAGAAAAACTGTTTTTT

V: TRBV7-9
D: -
size: -
J: TRBJ2-1
CDR3: CASSPGEEQFF
DNA: TGTGCCAGCAGCCCAGGGGAAGAGCAGTTCTTC

V: TRBV6-2/TRBV6-3
D: TRBD2
size: -
J: TRBJ2-5
CDR3: CASSYPGLAGVETQYF
DNA: TGTGCCAGCAGTTACCCCGGACTAGCGGGGGTCGAGACCCAGTACTTC

V: TRBV19
D: TRBD1
size: -
J: TRBJ2-7
CDR3: CASSILSGTGVGEQYF
DNA: TGTGCCAGTAGTATCCTATCCGGGACAGGGGTTGGGGAGCAGTACTTC

V: TRBV5-1
D: -
size: -
J: TRBJ2-5
CDR3: CASSLALGSGNQETQYF
DNA: TGCGCCAGCAGCTTGGCGCTAGGGTCAGGGAACCAAGAGACCCAGTACTTC

V: TRBV28
D: -
size: -
J: TRBJ2-7
CDR3: CASSRPGIYEQYF
DNA: TGTGCCAGCAGCCGGCCCGGGATCTACGAGCAGTACTTC

V: TRBV5-4
D: -
size: -
J: TRBJ2-5
CDR3: CASSLGKSMLGTQYF
DNA: TGTGCCAGCAGCTTGGGGAAGTCTATGCTAGGGACCCAGTACTTC

V: TRBV4-1
D: -
size: -
J: TRBJ1-2
CDR3: CASSQLLTELYGYTF
DNA: TGCGCCAGCAGCCAGCTTCTGACAGAACTTTATGGCTACACCTTC

V: TRBV6-6
D: -
size: -
J: TRBJ2-7
CDR3: CASSTDTHYEQYF
DNA: TGTGCCAGCAGTACCGACACTCACTACGAGCAGTACTTC

V: TRBV18
D: -
size: -
J: TRBJ2-1
CDR3: CASSPEIEQFF
DNA: TGTGCCAGCTCACCGGAGATAGAGCAGTTCTTC

V: TRBV20-1
D: TRBD1
size: -
J: TRBJ1-4
CDR3: CSASTTGGSTNEKLFF
DNA: TGCAGTGCTAGTACGACAGGGGGTTCAACTAATGAAAAACTGTTTTTT

V: TRBV5-6
D: -
size: -
J: TRBJ2-5
CDR3: CASTSWGGEMETQYF
DNA: TGTGCCAGCACCTCCTGGGGGGGCGAGATGGAGACCCAGTACTTC

V: TRBV4-2
D: TRBD2
size: once
J: TRBJ2-5
CDR3: CASSLSTSGGRETQYF
DNA: TGTGCCAGCAGCCTATCAACTAGCGGGGGCCGGGAGACCCAGTACTTC

V: TRBV19
D: -
size: -
J: TRBJ1-1
CDR3: CASSIQGGTEAFF
DNA: TGTGCCAGTAGTATCCAGGGCGGCACTGAAGCTTTCTTT

V: TRBV10-3
D: -
size: -
J: TRBJ1-2
CDR3: CAISPGGAGNYGYTF
DNA: TGTGCCATCAGCCCTGGTGGCGCAGGGAACTATGGCTACACCTTC

V: TRBV19
D: -
size: -
J: TRBJ1-5
CDR3: CASSMAGVFGNQPQHF
DNA: TGTGCCAGTAGTATGGCAGGGGTCTTTGGCAATCAGCCCCAGCATTTT

V: TRBV25-1
D: TRBD1
size: -
J: TRBJ2-1
CDR3: CASSESWTGGRNEQFF
DNA: TGTGCCAGCAGTGAAAGTTGGACAGGGGGCCGCAATGAGCAGTTCTTC

V: TRBV2
D: TRBD1
size: -
J: TRBJ2-7
CDR3: CASSPRAGGREQYF
DNA: TGTGCCAGCAGTCCGCGGGCAGGGGGCCGCGAGCAGTACTTC

V: TRBV23-1
D: -
size: few
J: TRBJ2-3
CDR3: CASSQSVLGESTDTQYF
DNA: TGCGCCAGCAGTCAATCAGTCTTAGGGGAATCCACAGATACGCAGTATTTT

V: TRBV6-5
D: TRBD1
size: few
J: TRBJ1-2
CDR3: CASTEGAGDGYTF
DNA: TGTGCCAGCACCGAGGGGGCTGGAGACGGCTACACCTTC

V: TRBV9
D: -
size: -
J: TRBJ1-6
CDR3: CASSVAQGNSPLHF
DNA: TGTGCCAGCAGCGTAGCCCAGGGAAATTCACCCCTCCACTTT

V: TRBV5-1
D: -
size: -
J: TRBJ2-7
CDR3: CASSLLHKSYEQYF
DNA: TGCGCCAGCAGCTTGCTCCACAAATCCTACGAGCAGTACTTC

V: TRBV12-5
D: TRBD1
size: -
J: TRBJ1-2
CDR3: CASGLAHYYRGGGYTF
DNA: TGTGCTAGTGGTTTGGCCCACTACTACAGGGGGGGTGGCTACACCTTC

V: TRBV15
D: -
size: large
J: TRBJ1-2
CDR3: CATSSLDIGYTF
DNA: TGTGCCACCAGCAGCCTTGACATTGGCTACACCTTC

V: TRBV4-2
D: -
size: -
J: TRBJ1-1
CDR3: CASSLAGVNTEAFF
DNA: TGTGCCAGCAGTCTGGCGGGGGTGAACACTGAAGCTTTCTTT

V: TRBV7-6
D: -
size: -
J: TRBJ1-4
CDR3: CASSPGQHLTNEKLFF
DNA: TGTGCCAGCAGCCCCGGACAGCATCTTACTAATGAAAAACTGTTTTTT

V: TRBV19
D: TRBD1
size: medium-sized
J: TRBJ1-6
CDR3: CASTIRQGVSPLHF
DNA: TGTGCCAGCACGATACGACAGGGCGTCTCACCCCTCCACTTT

V: TRBV2
D: -
size: -
J: TRBJ1-3
CDR3: CASTPGHSSGNTIYF
DNA: TGTGCCAGCACCCCGGGACACAGCTCTGGAAACACCATATATTTT

V: TRBV11-3
D: -
size: -
J: TRBJ2-2
CDR3: CASSFGGGELFF
DNA: TGTGCCAGCAGCTTCGGGGGCGGGGAGCTGTTTTTT

V: TRBV19
D: TRBD2
size: -
J: TRBJ2-5
CDR3: CASTSSGGGETQYF
DNA: TGTGCCAGTACAAGTAGCGGGGGGGGAGAGACCCAGTACTTC

V: TRBV3-1/TRBV3-2
D: TRBD1
size: -
J: TRBJ1-2
CDR3: CASSQDRADYTF
DNA: TGTGCCAGCAGCCAGGACAGGGCGGACTACACCTTC

V: TRBV27
D: -
size: -
J: TRBJ1-3
CDR3: CASSPRTVEIGNTIYF
DNA: TGTGCCAGCAGTCCCCGGACTGTGGAGATCGGAAACACCATATATTTT

V: TRBV5-1
D: TRBD2
size: -
J: TRBJ2-1
CDR3: CASSHGLADYNEEQFF
DNA: TGCGCCAGCAGCCATGGACTAGCGGATTACAATGAAGAGCAGTTCTTC

V: TRBV16
D: -
size: -
J: TRBJ2-3
CDR3: CASSQWTASTDTQYF
DNA: TGTGCCAGCAGCCAATGGACAGCTAGCACAGATACGCAGTATTTT

V: TRBV6-5
D: TRBD2
size: -
J: TRBJ2-1
CDR3: CASSYTSGGDNEQFF
DNA: TGTGCCAGCAGTTACACTAGCGGGGGGGACAATGAGCAGTTCTTC

V: TRBV5-1
D: -
size: -
J: TRBJ1-1
CDR3: CASSSSGLGGNTEAFF
DNA: TGCGCCAGCAGCTCCTCAGGATTGGGGGGGAACACTGAAGCTTTCTTT

V: TRBV5-1
D: -
size: -
J: TRBJ2-3
CDR3: CASSFRGTDTQYF
DNA: TGCGCCAGCAGCTTTAGAGGCACAGATACGCAGTATTTT

V: TRBV5-4
D: -
size: -
J: TRBJ1-1
CDR3: CASSLEGLTTEAFF
DNA: TGTGCCAGCAGCTTGGAGGGGCTTACCACTGAAGCTTTCTTT

V: TRBV18
D: TRBD1
size: -
J: TRBJ1-4
CDR3: CASSPETGAEKLFF
DNA: TGTGCCAGCTCACCAGAGACAGGGGCCGAAAAACTGTTTTTT

V: TRBV25-1
D: -
size: -
J: TRBJ1-5
CDR3: CASSEVWGDQPQHF
DNA: TGTGCCAGCAGTGAAGTCTGGGGGGATCAGCCCCAGCATTTT